Below are 4 T cell receptor beta chains sequenced from a single sample in a study of T cell responses to AZD1222 COVID-19 vaccine (dated by TCRdb to about 2021). Receptor amplification or capture employed the immunoSEQ multiplex PCR assay. TCRdb took this table from immuneACCESS and kept in-frame rearrangements with V and J called. Such tables lack part of the clones; where checked against another copy, unresolved V genes explain under half of the gap, and the rest is unexplained. The sample table holds around 130,000 clones, of which roughly 90% were seen once. Together, the top ten hold 4.5% to 7% of the sample. The time point tag for this specimen amounts to: about 28 days (+/-7) after the second vaccine dose. This specimen consisted of peripheral blood, obtained 28 days after the second AZD1222 dose. Receptors were obtained from an adult who received the AZD1222 COVID-19 vaccine.

The chain links TRBV4-3 to TRBJ1-4, with 8 nucleotides matching TRBD1. This CDR3 contains 18 residues. CDR1 is LGHNA, CDR2 YSLEER, per germline. Trimming cost V 2 bases and J 0 bases; bases outside gene matches: 8. The CDR3 DNA is TGCGCCAGCAGCCAATTGCTGACAGGGGACCCAACTAATGAAAAACTGTTTTTT. It encodes CASSQLLTGDPTNEKLFF.

This rearrangement joins TRBV7-2 to TRBJ2-1; the D call may be TRBD1 or TRBD2 (5 bases each). Germline V lookup: CDR1 SGHTA, CDR2 FQGNSA. V was shortened by 1 base and J by 12 bases, with 13 bases between the two germline ends. The length of the CDR3 is 13 residues. Here the CDR3 reads CASSLEVTRGQFF. The CDR3 DNA follows: TGTGCCAGCAGCTTAGAAGTCACTAGGGGGCAGTTCTTC.

This clone was counted only a few times. The gene calls are TRBV7-2 and TRBJ2-7; D is unclear. CDR3 length equals 15 residues. The germline gives CDR1 SGHTA, CDR2 FQGNSA. V lost 1 base, J lost 3 bases, and 13 bases lay in between. The CDR3 region is CASSLEGLRGYEQYF. For the CDR3, the DNA is TGTGCCAGCAGCTTAGAGGGCCTCCGAGGCTACGAGCAGTACTTC.

The chain joins TRBV2 to TRBJ2-5; D unresolved. CDR3 length: 14 residues. Germline assignment: CDR1 SNHLY and CDR2 FYNNEI. Trimming pared 4 bases from V and 2 bases from J, leaving 11 bases between. CDR3 nucleotide sequence: TGTGCCAGCAGTGTTGACAATCCGCAAGAGACCCAGTACTTC. This sequence encodes CASSVDNPQETQYF. Using reference TRBV2 and TRBJ2-5 for the parts outside the CDR3, the full variable domain is EPEVTQTPSHQVTQMGQEVILRCVPISNHLYFYWYRQILGQKVEFLVSFYNNEISEKSEIFDDQFSVERPDGSNFTLKIRSTKLEDSAMYFCASSVDNPQETQYFGPGTRLLVL.